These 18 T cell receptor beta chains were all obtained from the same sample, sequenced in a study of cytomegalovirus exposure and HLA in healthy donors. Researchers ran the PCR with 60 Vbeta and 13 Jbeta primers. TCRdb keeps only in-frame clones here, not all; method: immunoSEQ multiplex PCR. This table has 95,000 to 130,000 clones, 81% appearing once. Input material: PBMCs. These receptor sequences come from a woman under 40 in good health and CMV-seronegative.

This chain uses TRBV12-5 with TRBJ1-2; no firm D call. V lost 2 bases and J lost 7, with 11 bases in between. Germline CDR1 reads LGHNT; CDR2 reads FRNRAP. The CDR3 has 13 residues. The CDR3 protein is CASGLTGGTGYTF. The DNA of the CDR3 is TGTGCTAGTGGTTTGACTGGCGGTACTGGCTACACCTTC.

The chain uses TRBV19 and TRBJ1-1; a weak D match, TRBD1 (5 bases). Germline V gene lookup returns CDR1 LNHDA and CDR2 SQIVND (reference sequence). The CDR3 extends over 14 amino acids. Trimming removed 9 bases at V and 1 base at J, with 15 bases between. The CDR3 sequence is CASRTDKGNTEAFF. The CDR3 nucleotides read TGTGCCAGCAGGACGGACAAGGGGAACACTGAAGCTTTCTTT. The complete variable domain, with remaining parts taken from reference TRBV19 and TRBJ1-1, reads DGGITQSPKYLFRKEGQNVTLSCEQNLNHDAMYWYRQDPGQGLRLIYYSQIVNDFQKGDIAEGYSVSREKKESFPLTVTSAQKNPTAFYLCASRTDKGNTEAFFGQGTRLTVV.

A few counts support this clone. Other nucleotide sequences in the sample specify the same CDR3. The CDR3 DNA follows: TGCGCCAGCAGCCCAAGCGGGGACTGGCAAACAGATACGCAGTATTTT. Residues: CASSPSGDWQTDTQYF. The chain has TRBV5-1 and TRBJ2-3; 7 bases fit TRBD2. The V and J ends lost 4 bases and 3 bases, in that order; junction bases with no gene match: 11. The CDR3 has 16 residues. Germline lookup yields CDR1 SGHRS and CDR2 YFSETQ.

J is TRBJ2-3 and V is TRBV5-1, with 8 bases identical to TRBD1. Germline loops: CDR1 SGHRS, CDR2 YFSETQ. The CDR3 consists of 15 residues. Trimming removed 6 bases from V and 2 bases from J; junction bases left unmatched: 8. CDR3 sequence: CASTRQGTTTDTQYF. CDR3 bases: TGCGCCAGCACCCGACAGGGGACAACCACAGATACGCAGTATTTT.

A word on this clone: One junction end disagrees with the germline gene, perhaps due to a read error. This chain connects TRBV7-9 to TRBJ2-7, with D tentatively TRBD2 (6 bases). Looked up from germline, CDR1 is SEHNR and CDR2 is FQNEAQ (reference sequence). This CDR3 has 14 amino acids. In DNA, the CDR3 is TGTTCCAGCAGCTGGCGGGATACAGACTACGAGCAGTACTTC. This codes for CSSSWRDTDYEQYF.

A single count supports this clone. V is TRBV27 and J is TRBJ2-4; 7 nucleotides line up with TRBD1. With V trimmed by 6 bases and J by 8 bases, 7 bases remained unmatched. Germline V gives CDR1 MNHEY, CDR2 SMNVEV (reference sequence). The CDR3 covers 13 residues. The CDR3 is CASSQVTGDIQYF. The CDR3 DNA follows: TGTGCCAGCAGCCAGGTAACAGGGGACATTCAGTACTTC.

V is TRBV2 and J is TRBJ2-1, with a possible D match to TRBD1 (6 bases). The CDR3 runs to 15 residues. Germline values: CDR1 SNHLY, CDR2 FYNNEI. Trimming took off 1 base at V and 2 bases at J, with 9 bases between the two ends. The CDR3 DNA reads TGTGCCAGCAGTGAAGAGGGGGAAACCTACAATGAGCAGTTCTTC. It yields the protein CASSEEGETYNEQFF. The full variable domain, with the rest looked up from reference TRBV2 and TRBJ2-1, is EPEVTQTPSHQVTQMGQEVILRCVPISNHLYFYWYRQILGQKVEFLVSFYNNEISEKSEIFDDQFSVERPDGSNFTLKIRSTKLEDSAMYFCASSEEGETYNEQFFGPGTRLTVL.

The CDR3 loop reads CASSYTTPGYGGEQYF. The CDR3 nucleotides are TGTGCCAGCAGTTACACGACTCCCGGATATGGAGGCGAGCAGTACTTC. V is TRBV6-5 and J is TRBJ2-5; the D gene is possibly TRBD2 (5 bases). The J call could be wrong; TRBJ2-7 is a better fit for the DNA end. This CDR3 has 16 residues. The germline CDR1 and CDR2 sequences are MNHEY and SVGAGI.

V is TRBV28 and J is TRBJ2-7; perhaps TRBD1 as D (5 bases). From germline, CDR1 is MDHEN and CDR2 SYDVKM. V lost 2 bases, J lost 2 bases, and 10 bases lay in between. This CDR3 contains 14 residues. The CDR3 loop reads CASSLPQGPYEQYF. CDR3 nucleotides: TGTGCCAGCAGTTTACCCCAGGGTCCCTACGAGCAGTACTTC.

The CDR3 loop is CATLTWSDLAGGAGELFF. Written as DNA, the CDR3 is TGTGCCACCCTCACCTGGTCTGACCTAGCGGGAGGGGCCGGGGAGCTGTTTTTT. This chain uses TRBV28 with TRBJ2-2, with TRBD2 matching over 12 bases. The CDR3 consists of 18 residues. The V gene's germline CDR1 is MDHEN and CDR2 SYDVKM. With V trimmed by 10 bases and J by 6 bases, 18 bases remained unmatched. The whole variable domain, remainder taken from reference TRBV28 and TRBJ2-2, is DVKVTQSSRYLVKRTGEKVFLECVQDMDHENMFWYRQDPGLGLRLIYFSYDVKMKEKGDIPEGYSVSREKKERFSLILESASTNQTSMYLCATLTWSDLAGGAGELFFGEGSRLTVL.

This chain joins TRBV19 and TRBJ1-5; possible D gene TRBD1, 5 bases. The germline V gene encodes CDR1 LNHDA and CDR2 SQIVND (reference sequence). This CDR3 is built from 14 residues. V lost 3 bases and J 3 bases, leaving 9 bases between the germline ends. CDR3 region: CASSIGGYNQPQHF. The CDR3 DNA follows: TGTGCCAGTAGTATCGGGGGGTACAATCAGCCCCAGCATTTT.

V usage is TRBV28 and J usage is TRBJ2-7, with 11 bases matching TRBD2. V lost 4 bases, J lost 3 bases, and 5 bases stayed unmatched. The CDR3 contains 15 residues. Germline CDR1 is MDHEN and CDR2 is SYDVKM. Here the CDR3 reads CASSYGTSGVYEQYF. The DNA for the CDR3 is TGTGCCAGCAGTTACGGGACTAGCGGAGTCTACGAGCAGTACTTC.

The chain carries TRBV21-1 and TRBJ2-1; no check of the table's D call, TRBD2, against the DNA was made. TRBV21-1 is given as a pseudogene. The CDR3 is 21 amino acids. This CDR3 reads CASSKRPRCDVPQPSDNEQFF. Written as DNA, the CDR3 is TGTGCCAGCAGCAAACGACCGAGGTGCGACGTACCTCAACCTTCTGATAATGAGCAGTTCTTC.

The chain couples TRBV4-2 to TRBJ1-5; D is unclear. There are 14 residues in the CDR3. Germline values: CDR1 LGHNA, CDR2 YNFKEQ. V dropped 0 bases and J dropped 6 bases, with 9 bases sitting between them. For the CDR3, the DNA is TGTGCCAGCAGCCAAGACCGGGAGGTTCAGCCCCAGCATTTT. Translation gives CASSQDREVQPQHF.

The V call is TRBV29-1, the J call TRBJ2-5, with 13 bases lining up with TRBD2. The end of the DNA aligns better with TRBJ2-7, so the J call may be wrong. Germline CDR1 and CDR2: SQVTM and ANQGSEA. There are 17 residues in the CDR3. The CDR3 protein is CSAEGLAGASGDYEQYF. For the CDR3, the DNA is TGCAGCGCCGAAGGACTAGCGGGAGCCTCGGGGGACTACGAGCAGTACTTC.

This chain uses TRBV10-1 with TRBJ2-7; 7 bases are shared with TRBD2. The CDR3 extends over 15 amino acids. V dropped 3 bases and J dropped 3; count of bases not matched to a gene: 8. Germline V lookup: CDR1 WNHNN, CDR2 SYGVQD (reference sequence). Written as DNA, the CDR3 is TGCGCCAGCAGTGAAGGCGCGGGAGTTCGCTACGAGCAGTACTTC. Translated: CASSEGAGVRYEQYF.

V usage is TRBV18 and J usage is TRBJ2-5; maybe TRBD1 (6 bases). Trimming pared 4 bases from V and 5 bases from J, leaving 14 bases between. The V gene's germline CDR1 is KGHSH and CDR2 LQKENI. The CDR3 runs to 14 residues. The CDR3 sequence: CASSRSQGPETQYF. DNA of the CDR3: TGTGCCAGCTCACGTTCCCAGGGGCCGGAGACCCAGTACTTC. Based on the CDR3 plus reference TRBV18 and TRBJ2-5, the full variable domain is NAGVMQNPRHLVRRRGQEARLRCSPMKGHSHVYWYRQLPEEGLKFMVYLQKENIIDESGMPKERFSAEFPKEGPSILRIQQVVRGDSAAYFCASSRSQGPETQYFGPGTRLLVL.

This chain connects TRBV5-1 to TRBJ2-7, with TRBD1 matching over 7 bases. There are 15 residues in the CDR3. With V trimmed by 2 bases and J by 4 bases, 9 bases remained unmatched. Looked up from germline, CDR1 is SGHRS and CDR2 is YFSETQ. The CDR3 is CASSFPDRAYYEQYF. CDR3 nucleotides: TGCGCCAGCAGCTTTCCTGACAGGGCCTATTACGAGCAGTACTTC. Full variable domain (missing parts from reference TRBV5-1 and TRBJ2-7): KAGVTQTPRYLIKTRGQQVTLSCSPISGHRSVSWYQQTPGQGLQFLFEYFSETQRNKGNFPGRFSGRQFSNSRSEMNVSTLELGDSALYLCASSFPDRAYYEQYFGPGTRLTVT.